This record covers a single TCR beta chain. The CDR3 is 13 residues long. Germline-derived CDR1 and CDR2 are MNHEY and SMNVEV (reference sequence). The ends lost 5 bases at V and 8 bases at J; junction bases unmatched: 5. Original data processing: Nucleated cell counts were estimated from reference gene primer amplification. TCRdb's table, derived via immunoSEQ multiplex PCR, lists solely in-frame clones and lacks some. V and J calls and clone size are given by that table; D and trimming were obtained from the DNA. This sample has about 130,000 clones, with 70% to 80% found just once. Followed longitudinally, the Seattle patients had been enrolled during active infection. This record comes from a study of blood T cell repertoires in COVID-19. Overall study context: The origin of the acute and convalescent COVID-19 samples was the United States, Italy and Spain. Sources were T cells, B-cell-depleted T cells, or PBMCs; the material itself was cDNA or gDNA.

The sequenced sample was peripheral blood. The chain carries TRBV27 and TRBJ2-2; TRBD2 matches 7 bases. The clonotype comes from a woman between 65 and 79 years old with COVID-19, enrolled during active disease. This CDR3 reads CASSPSGEGELFF. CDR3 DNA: TGTGCCAGCAGTCCAAGCGGGGAAGGGGAGCTGTTTTTT.